The clone carrying this T cell receptor beta chain was counted at least ten times. This CDR3 comprises 18 residues. V lost 1 base to trimming and J lost 2 bases; unmatched junction nucleotides: 9. Germline V gene sequence: CDR1 MGHRA, CDR2 YSYEKL. This entry is derived from a study of blood T cell repertoires in COVID-19. Overall study context: The study drew acute and convalescent COVID-19 samples from the United States, Italy and Spain. Sources were T cells, B-cell-depleted T cells, or PBMCs; the material itself was cDNA or gDNA.

The participants were between roughly 18 and 89 years old and came from roughly 24 US areas. Source study methods: From reference gene primer amplification, estimates of nucleated cell counts were derived. Generated by immunoSEQ multiplex PCR, the TCRdb table keeps only in-frame clones and is missing some. From that table come the V and J calls and clone size; the DNA was used to work out D and trimming. Of 250,000 to 350,000 clones in the sample, 70% to 90% were seen once. This clonotype was obtained from a woman in her sixties in a cohort exposed to, infected with or recovered from COVID-19 (not recorded which). The rearrangement joins TRBV4-1 to TRBJ2-3; TRBD1 matches at 10 bases. The sample was PBMCs or T cells enriched from blood (not recorded which). CDR3 region: CASSQVFYGTGDTDTQYF. CDR3 in DNA: TGCGCCAGCAGCCAAGTTTTTTACGGGACAGGGGACACAGATACGCAGTATTTT.